This T cell receptor beta chain was recorded in a study of T cell changes during pregnancy in multiple sclerosis. CDR3 length: 11 residues. Germline loops: CDR1 MNHEY, CDR2 SMNVEV (reference sequence). V dropped 2 bases and J dropped 9 bases, with 4 bases sitting between them. Some clones are missing from TCRdb's copy, which holds only in-frame ones; the method was immunoSEQ multiplex PCR. Found here are some 70,000 clones, around 94% of them singletons; the top ten hold 2.5% to 3.5%. The genes are TRBV27 and TRBJ1-4; D is ambiguous. The clonotype comes from a female donor in good health, enrolled as a control in a pregnancy study. The sample in question was CD8+ T cells from peripheral blood mononuclear cells, obtained in the third trimester of pregnancy. CDR3 nucleotides: TGTGCCAGCAGTTTACAAAAAAAACTGTTTTTT. Protein product: CASSLQKKLFF.